The entry that follows covers one T cell receptor beta chain sequence. Antigen: not known. The sample belongs to a study of OX40 agonist ivuxolimab in advanced cancers. Anyone with autoimmune disease history or systemic immunosuppression was excluded. Study-level results: At 0.1 to 3.0 mg/kg, clonal expansion of CD4+ and CD8+ blood T cells had occurred by week 6. CD8+ T cells (on average) carried more expanded clones than CD4+ T cells.

The table came from immunoSEQ multiplex PCR; TCRdb's copy has only in-frame clones and leaves some out. The sample includes fewer than 65,000 clones, about 88% of them seen just once. Material: CD4+ or CD8+ T cells sorted from blood, obtained in a trial of the OX40 agonist ivuxolimab. This clonotype was obtained from an adult with an advanced solid tumor such as melanoma, head and neck, liver or kidney cancer.

Written as DNA, the CDR3 is TGCACCAGCGAATGGAGGGGACACCAAGAGACCCAGTACTTC. Translated, it gives CTSEWRGHQETQYF. This chain links TRBV1 with TRBJ2-5; TRBD2, the D gene given by the table, was not confirmed from the DNA. TRBV1 corresponds to a pseudogene. The CDR3 has 14 amino acids.